Below, 32 T cell receptor beta chains from the same sample are listed, as sequenced in a study of OX40 agonist ivuxolimab in advanced cancers. Profiled with immunoSEQ multiplex PCR; TCRdb holds only in-frame clones, not every one. The repertoire holds roughly 40,000 clones, with 85% to 90% as singletons. The input for sequencing was CD4+ or CD8+ T cells sorted from blood, taken in a trial of the OX40 agonist ivuxolimab. The source of these receptors is an adult with an advanced solid tumor such as melanoma, head and neck, liver or kidney cancer.

This clone appeared a single time. The CDR3 is CASGAGRDTEAFF. The CDR3 DNA reads TGTGCCAGCGGGGCAGGGAGGGACACTGAAGCTTTCTTT. V is TRBV2 and J is TRBJ1-1, with D perhaps matching TRBD1 (5 bases). CDR3 length: 13 amino acids. CDR1 is SNHLY, CDR2 FYNNEI, per germline. Trimming took 8 bases from V and 3 from J, leaving 13 bases between them.

This chain links TRBV2 with TRBJ2-3; D tentatively fits TRBD1 or TRBD2 (6 bases each). Trimming took off 7 bases at V and 1 base at J, with 15 bases between the two ends. The germline V gene encodes CDR1 SNHLY and CDR2 FYNNEI. This CDR3 is 15 amino acids long. The DNA of the CDR3 is TGTGCCAGCAAGACCGGAGGGGGACGCACAGATACGCAGTATTTT. It is translated as CASKTGGGRTDTQYF.

The chain is built from TRBV6-1 and TRBJ1-1, with no clear D. Germline loops: CDR1 MNHNS, CDR2 SASEGT. CDR3 length: 14 amino acids. V was shortened by 4 bases and J by 0 bases, with 9 bases between the two germline ends. This chain's CDR3 is CASSVGGLNTEAFF. CDR3 nucleotides: TGTGCCAGCAGTGTAGGAGGCCTGAACACTGAAGCTTTCTTT.

CDR3: CAWSSSGNTIYF. CDR3 nucleotide sequence: TGTGCCTGGAGTTCCTCTGGAAACACCATATATTTT. The rearrangement joins TRBV30 to TRBJ1-3; no clear D gene. V lost 2 bases and J lost 0, with 2 bases in between. The CDR3 consists of 12 residues. The germline V gene has CDR1 GTSNPN and CDR2 SVGIG (reference sequence).

The chain carries TRBV2 and TRBJ2-1, with D possibly matching TRBD1 (6 bases). V was clipped by 3 bases and J by 3 bases, with 12 bases between them. This CDR3 is 15 amino acids long. The V gene's germline CDR1 is SNHLY and CDR2 FYNNEI. The CDR3, as DNA: TGTGCCAGCAGTGACACAGGGTCCTACTACAATGAGCAGTTCTTC. As protein: CASSDTGSYYNEQFF.

The chain carries TRBV29-1 and TRBJ2-5; 8 positions agree with TRBD1. Germline V gene lookup returns CDR1 SQVTM and CDR2 ANQGSEA. This CDR3 contains 12 residues. V was pared by 7 bases and J by 5 bases, with 6 bases of the junction left unmatched. DNA of the CDR3: TGCAGCGGGACAGGGATCGGTGAGACCCAGTACTTC. Its protein product is CSGTGIGETQYF.

The gene calls are TRBV4-2 and TRBJ2-3; 9 nucleotides align to TRBD2. The CDR3 consists of 18 residues. CDR1 and CDR2 (germline): LGHNA, YNFKEQ. With 0 bases clipped from V and 5 bases from J, the junction kept 12 bases outside the gene matches. The CDR3 bases are TGTGCCAGCAGCCAAGATACTGGCCTAGCGGGGCGGGGAGATACGCAGTATTTT. Amino acids: CASSQDTGLAGRGDTQYF.

This clone was picked up one time. CDR3 in amino acids: CASSEVGGRQQFF. CDR3 coding DNA: TGTGCCAGCAGTGAAGTGGGCGGGAGGCAGCAGTTCTTC. V is TRBV6-1 and J is TRBJ2-1, with TRBD2 identical over 8 bases. This CDR3 has 13 amino acids. The J segment lost 11 bases and the V segment lost 1 base, leaving 4 bases of the junction unmatched. Germline V gene sequence: CDR1 MNHNS, CDR2 SASEGT.

The rearrangement uses TRBV12-5 and TRBJ1-5; D not certain. Germline V gene lookup returns CDR1 LGHNT and CDR2 FRNRAP. Trimming removed 6 bases at V and 5 bases at J, with 5 bases between. The CDR3 extends over 11 amino acids. In DNA, the CDR3 is TGTGCTAGTGGCCAGGATCAGCCCCAGCATTTT. This gives the protein CASGQDQPQHF.

This clone showed up just once. The chain carries TRBV28 and TRBJ1-1; D remains unclear. CDR3 size: 16 residues. Germline lookup yields CDR1 MDHEN and CDR2 SYDVKM. V was cut by 6 bases and J by 1 base, with 18 bases left in between. The CDR3 nucleotides read TGTGCCAGCAGCCCAAACACAATAGGCTCGAACACTGAAGCTTTCTTT. This encodes CASSPNTIGSNTEAFF.

J is TRBJ1-1 and V is TRBV28, with D tentatively TRBD1 (6 bases). The V end was cut by 6 bases, the J end by 7 bases, with 9 bases between. This CDR3 region has 11 residues. CDR1 and CDR2 (germline): MDHEN, SYDVKM. CDR3 sequence reads: CASRRRGEAFF. The CDR3 DNA is TGTGCCAGCAGGCGCAGGGGTGAAGCTTTCTTT.

The genes are TRBV30 and TRBJ2-3; TRBD2 matches 7 bases. J lost 0 bases, V lost 0 bases, and 3 bases had no gene match. The germline CDR1 and CDR2 sequences are GTSNPN and SVGIG (reference sequence). The CDR3 sequence is 15 residues long. CDR3 residues: CAWSVLASSTDTQYF. CDR3 DNA sequence: TGTGCCTGGAGTGTACTAGCGTCTAGCACAGATACGCAGTATTTT. Complete variable domain (other parts from reference TRBV30 and TRBJ2-3): SQTIHQWPATLVQPVGSPLSLECTVEGTSNPNLYWYRQAAGRGLQLLFYSVGIGQISSEVPQNLSASRPQDRQFILSSKKLLLSDSGFYLCAWSVLASSTDTQYFGPGTRLTVL.

The rearrangement links TRBV5-8 to TRBJ2-1; 15 bases agree with TRBD2. Trimming at V came to 0 bases and at J to 9 bases, leaving 4 bases not matched to a gene. Looked up from germline, CDR1 is SGHTS and CDR2 is YDEGEE. The CDR3 is made up of 16 amino acids. The CDR3 nucleotides are TGTGCCAGCAGCTTGGGGACTAGCGGGAGGGCCGGTGAGCAGTTCTTC. This encodes CASSLGTSGRAGEQFF.

This chain links TRBV7-2 with TRBJ1-4; the match to TRBD1 covers 9 bases. Germline CDR1 is SGHTA and CDR2 is FQGNSA. The CDR3 covers 16 residues. The V and J ends lost 5 bases and 6 bases, in that order; junction bases with no gene match: 10. CDR3 in amino acids: CASSLYPGQGHEKLFF. The DNA of the CDR3 is TGTGCCAGCAGCCTTTATCCGGGACAGGGTCATGAAAAACTGTTTTTT.

The genes are TRBV30 and TRBJ2-5; D is undetermined. The V gene's germline CDR1 is GTSNPN and CDR2 SVGIG (reference sequence). There are 13 residues in the CDR3. Trimming removed 0 bases at V and 3 bases at J, with 8 bases between. The CDR3 region has the DNA TGTGCCTGGAGTGTAGGTTCCGAAGAGACCCAGTACTTC. It codes for CAWSVGSEETQYF.

The CDR3 here is CASSSSFVGANTGELFF. CDR3 DNA sequence: TGTGCCAGCAGCTCCTCCTTCGTCGGAGCGAACACCGGGGAGCTGTTTTTT. The genes are TRBV5-5 and TRBJ2-2, with D unclear. The CDR3 contains 17 residues. V lost 3 bases to trimming and J lost 0 bases, with 15 bases between them. Germline lookup yields CDR1 SGHKS and CDR2 YYEKEE (reference sequence).

The CDR3 here is CAISDRDRGTYEQYF. CDR3 sequence (DNA): TGTGCCATCAGCGATCGGGACAGGGGCACCTACGAGCAGTACTTC. V is TRBV10-3 and J is TRBJ2-7, with 10 bases matching TRBD1. This CDR3 has 15 amino acids. The germline gives CDR1 ENHRY, CDR2 SYGVKD. Trimming took 6 bases from V and 2 from J; bases not matched to a gene: 7.

The V gene is TRBV6-6, the J gene TRBJ2-5; D remains ambiguous. CDR3 length equals 15 residues. CDR1 MNHNY and CDR2 SVGAGI come from the germline V gene (reference sequence). The V and J ends lost 6 bases and 2 bases respectively, with 16 bases between them. The CDR3 DNA reads TGTGCCAGCAGGTATGCGGAAGGAAGGCAAGAGACCCAGTACTTC. It codes for CASRYAEGRQETQYF.

This chain uses TRBV2 with TRBJ1-2; 11 bases align to TRBD1. The trim removed 5 bases at V and 8 bases at J, leaving 7 bases unmatched. Per the germline V gene, CDR1 is SNHLY and CDR2 is FYNNEI. This CDR3 spans 14 amino acids. This CDR3 reads CASSSGQGAMGYTF. The DNA for the CDR3 is TGTGCCAGCAGTTCCGGACAGGGGGCGATGGGCTACACCTTC.

V usage is TRBV11-2 and J usage is TRBJ2-3; 10 positions agree with TRBD2. CDR1 and CDR2 from the germline V gene are SGHAT and FQNNGV. The length of the CDR3 is 18 residues. V dropped 3 bases and J dropped 4; count of bases not matched to a gene: 13. This CDR3 is CASSLIGRSSGSPDTQYF. DNA for the CDR3: TGTGCCAGCAGCTTGATCGGGCGATCTAGCGGGAGTCCAGATACGCAGTATTTT.

The CDR3 loop is CASSNREIYNSPLHF. The CDR3 DNA reads as TGTGCCAGTAGTAACAGGGAGATCTATAATTCACCCCTCCACTTT. The chain is built from TRBV19 and TRBJ1-6, with TRBD1 as a possible D gene (6 bases). The CDR3 is 15 amino acids. V shed 4 bases and J shed 3 bases, with 10 bases lying between them. Germline CDR1 LNHDA, CDR2 SQIVND (reference sequence).

This clone came up a few times. The V gene is TRBV2, the J gene TRBJ2-7; D gene ambiguous. The CDR3 loop spans 11 amino acids. Deletions cut 3 bases from V and 4 bases from J, with 4 bases between. Germline loops: CDR1 SNHLY, CDR2 FYNNEI. The chain's CDR3 is CASSDRYEQYF. In DNA form, the CDR3 reads TGTGCCAGCAGTGACAGGTACGAGCAGTACTTC.

By share, this clone ranks as medium-sized. This chain joins TRBV2 and TRBJ2-7; D not certain. Germline loops: CDR1 SNHLY, CDR2 FYNNEI. The CDR3 is 13 residues long. The germline V and J ends were trimmed by 8 bases and 2 bases, with 13 bases remaining between them. Here the CDR3 reads CASSQGWPYEQYF. Written as DNA, the CDR3 is TGTGCCAGCTCCCAAGGGTGGCCCTACGAGCAGTACTTC.

This rearrangement joins TRBV7-2 to TRBJ1-5; D remains ambiguous. The CDR3 length is 12 residues. CDR1 and CDR2 from the germline V gene are SGHTA and FQGNSA. Trimming took 6 bases from V and 3 from J, leaving 6 bases between them. The CDR3 here is CASSYPNQPQHF. CDR3 coding DNA: TGTGCCAGCAGTTACCCCAATCAGCCCCAGCATTTT.

This chain links TRBV30 with TRBJ2-7, with no clear D. This CDR3 contains 12 residues. Germline V gene data show CDR1 as GTSNPN and CDR2 as SVGIG (reference sequence). Trimming took off 5 bases at V and 1 base at J, with 9 bases between the two ends. The CDR3 DNA reads TGTGCCTGGGGGTCGTCGTCCTACGAGCAGTACTTC. Amino acids: CAWGSSSYEQYF.

Written as DNA, the CDR3 is TGCGCCAGCAGTCCACAGGGGTTCGAAAACACCATATATTTT. Residues: CASSPQGFENTIYF. This chain joins TRBV10-2 and TRBJ1-3, with 7 bases lining up with TRBD1. J gave up 6 bases and V 5 bases, and 7 bases lay outside the gene matches. This CDR3 comprises 14 residues. Germline V gene data show CDR1 as WSHSY and CDR2 as SAAADI.

The rearrangement joins TRBV14 to TRBJ2-1, with D possibly matching TRBD2 (6 bases). Trimming cost V 0 bases and J 3 bases, with 12 bases left between them. The CDR3 contains 16 residues. Germline loops: CDR1 SGHDN, CDR2 FVKESK. CDR3 DNA sequence: TGTGCCAGCAGCCAAGATTTTGGGACTTACTACAATGAGCAGTTCTTC. Translation gives CASSQDFGTYYNEQFF.

This clone was picked up one time. Relative to the germline gene, one junction end is altered; a read error may explain this. The chain uses TRBV18 and TRBJ2-5; 8 positions match TRBD1. The CDR3 has 14 amino acids. Germline V gives CDR1 KGHSH, CDR2 LQKENI. CDR3 amino acids: CAGSPGQGAETQYF. The CDR3 coding sequence is TGTGCCGGCTCACCAGGGCAGGGGGCCGAGACCCAGTACTTC.

The V call is TRBV27, the J call TRBJ1-2; 7 positions agree with TRBD1. V shed 3 bases, J shed 5 bases, and the junction held 6 bases outside the gene matches. The germline V gene encodes CDR1 MNHEY and CDR2 SMNVEV (reference sequence). This CDR3 region has 14 residues. CDR3: CASSLGRGSYGYTF. Here the CDR3 DNA reads TGTGCCAGCAGTTTGGGCAGGGGGTCGTATGGCTACACCTTC.

This clone was detected only once. In DNA form, the CDR3 reads TGTGCCTGGAGGAGGGGGGCCGGTACTGAAGCTTTCTTT. It translates to CAWRRGAGTEAFF. The chain carries TRBV30 and TRBJ1-1; D possibly corresponds to TRBD1 (6 bases). The length of the CDR3 is 13 residues. The V gene's germline CDR1 is GTSNPN and CDR2 SVGIG (reference sequence). Trimming took 3 bases from V and 5 from J, leaving 13 bases between them.

This chain joins TRBV30 and TRBJ2-2; 8 bases map to TRBD2. Germline loops: CDR1 GTSNPN, CDR2 SVGIG (reference sequence). The CDR3 is 14 residues long. The J segment lost 7 bases and the V segment lost 0 bases, leaving 4 bases of the junction unmatched. CDR3 sequence: CAWSVTSAGGELFF. CDR3 DNA sequence: TGTGCCTGGAGTGTGACTAGCGCGGGCGGGGAGCTGTTTTTT.

This clone was detected only once. The rearrangement joins TRBV7-6 to TRBJ2-2; no clear D. The CDR3 totals 13 residues. The germline gives CDR1 SGHVS, CDR2 FNYEAQ. With 6 bases removed from V and 4 bases from J, the gap between germline ends came to 9 bases. As DNA, the CDR3 is TGTGCCAGCAGGGACCTCGGCACCGGGGAGCTGTTTTTT. Residues: CASRDLGTGELFF.